This T cell receptor beta chain was recovered during a study of human T cells and chemical hapten exposure. Study at large: 2% DPC was applied to around 2 cm by around 2 cm of upper inner arm skin for sensitization. In the approximately 25-week study, patients were dosed weekly with diphenylcyclopropenone on the scalp throughout.

Germline V gives CDR1 LNHDA, CDR2 SQIVND (reference sequence). Trimming stripped 3 bases from V and 7 bases from J, with 13 bases between. The CDR3 is 14 residues long. The table lists this clonotype with many counts. The antigen remains undetermined. Study-wide findings and caveats: Unchanged with DPC sensitization were TCRs above 1 in 1000 frequency.

TCRdb recomputed calls from the RACE reads with MiXCR, one row per CDR3 protein. The profile shows a few hundred thousand distinct CDR3 sequences, nearly 6.5% of them singletons. Time point in this sample: patch test 2, 6 weeks after DPC sensitization. Noted treatment: therapeutic diphenylcyclopropenone sensitization with weekly scalp DPC. The receptor was isolated from a woman aged 18-35 years with alopecia areata. Some clones in this sample may be carry-over from other donors' samples. The sample consisted of whole blood, taken in connection with sensitization to the hapten diphenylcyclopropenone (DPC). The V and J genes are TRBV19 and TRBJ1-5; perhaps TRBD1 as D (6 bases). The chain's CDR3 is CASSIGGRRQPQHF. CDR3 coding DNA: TGTGCCAGTAGTATTGGGGGGCGTAGACAGCCCCAGCATTTT.